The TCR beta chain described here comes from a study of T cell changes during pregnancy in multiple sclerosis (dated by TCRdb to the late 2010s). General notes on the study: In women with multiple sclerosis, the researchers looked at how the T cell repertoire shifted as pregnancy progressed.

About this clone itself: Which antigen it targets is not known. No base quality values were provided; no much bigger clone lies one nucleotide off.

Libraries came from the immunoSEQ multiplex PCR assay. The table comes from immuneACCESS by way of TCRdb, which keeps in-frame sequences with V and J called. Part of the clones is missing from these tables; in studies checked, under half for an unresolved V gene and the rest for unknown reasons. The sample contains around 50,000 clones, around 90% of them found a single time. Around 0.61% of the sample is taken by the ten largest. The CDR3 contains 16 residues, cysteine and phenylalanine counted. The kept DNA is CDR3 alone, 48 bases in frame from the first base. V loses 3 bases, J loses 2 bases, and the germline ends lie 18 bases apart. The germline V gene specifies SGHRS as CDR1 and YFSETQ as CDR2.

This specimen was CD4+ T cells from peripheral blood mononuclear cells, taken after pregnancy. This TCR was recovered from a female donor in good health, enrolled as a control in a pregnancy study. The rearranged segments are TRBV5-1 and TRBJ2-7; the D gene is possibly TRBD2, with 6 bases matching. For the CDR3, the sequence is CASSSTVGGATYEQYF. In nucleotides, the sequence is TGCGCCAGCAGCTCGACGGTCGGGGGAGCGACCTACGAGCAGTACTTC.